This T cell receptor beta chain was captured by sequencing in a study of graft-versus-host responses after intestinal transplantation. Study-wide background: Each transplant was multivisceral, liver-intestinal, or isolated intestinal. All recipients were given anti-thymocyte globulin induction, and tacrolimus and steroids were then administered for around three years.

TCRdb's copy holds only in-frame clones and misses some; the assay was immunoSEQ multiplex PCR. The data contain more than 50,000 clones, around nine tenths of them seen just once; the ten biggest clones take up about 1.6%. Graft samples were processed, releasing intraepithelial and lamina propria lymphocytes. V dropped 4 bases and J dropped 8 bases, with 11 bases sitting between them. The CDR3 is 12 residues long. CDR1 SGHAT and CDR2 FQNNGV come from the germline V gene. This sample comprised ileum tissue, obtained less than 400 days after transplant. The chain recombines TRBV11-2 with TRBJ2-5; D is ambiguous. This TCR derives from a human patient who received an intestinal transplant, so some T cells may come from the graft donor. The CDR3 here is CASSSPSPTQYF. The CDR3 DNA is TGTGCCAGCAGCTCCCCCTCTCCCACCCAGTACTTC.